The T cell receptor (beta chain) described here comes from a study of CD8 T cells in Susac syndrome (dated by TCRdb to 2018 to 2020). Describing the broader study: Repertoire sequencing was used to test whether CD8+ T cell activation and differentiation in Susac syndrome was antigen driven. Overall study results and their limits: The study acknowledged that relatively few individuals were included in the TCR sequencing and HLA analysis.

Peripheral blood CD8+ and CD4+ T cells from healthy donors, Susac syndrome patients and multiple sclerosis patients were profiled using high-throughput TCR beta sequencing. Treatment-naive patients with stable or active relapsing-remitting disease fulfilling revised McDonald criteria were used as multiple sclerosis controls. Bulk CD8+ and CD4+ T cells were purified magnetically by negative isolation, whereas CD8+ TEMRA cells were enriched by FACS. Blood was collected in EDTA tubes and processed within 24 hours, with PBMCs isolated through density gradient centrifugation. PBMCs intended for TCR sequencing were frozen in liquid nitrogen and were later thawed in a 37 degrees C water bath. The sorted or isolated CD4+, CD8+ and CD8+ TEMRA cells reached a purity of at least 90%. The CDR3 spans 15 residues, from the cysteine through the phenylalanine. Kept here is only the CDR3 DNA, which spans 45 bases and is read in frame from base 1. At the junction V is shortened by 3 bases and J by 1 base, with 9 bases in between. CDR1 and CDR2 are drawn from the germline V gene (reference sequence): LNHDA, SQIVND.

RNA was extracted with the RNeasy kit and roughly 0.5 to 1 ug was reverse transcribed using random hexamers. TCR beta CDR3 regions were amplified with the immunoSEQ multiplex PCR assay covering 54 Vbeta and 13 Jbeta segments. Bias from PCR amplification was corrected by using a synthetic template baseline for primer optimization and for computational correction. On the study's bioinformatics: Reads were annotated to V, D and J genes per IMGT and analyzed with immunoSEQ Analyzer, keeping only productive sequences. To calculate clonality, Shannon entropy was normalized by log2 of the number of productive unique sequences and then subtracted from one. For each patient and control, public and private clones were evaluated among the 100 most prevalent clones. Clones were defined as Susac-specific when absent from the healthy and MS cohorts, from over 950 published viral clones and from other ImmuneACCESS disease sequences. TCRdb applied fastp at Q25 and MiXCR to the public reads, then kept only in-frame beta chains. Records with the same CDR3 protein are collapsed into one entry carrying the most frequent genes and DNA. The V and J calls reflect TCRdb's pipeline rather than the authors' work. The sample has a few hundred thousand distinct CDR3 sequences on record, 92% of them singletons. The ten most abundant clones make up about 0.063% of the sample.

Turning to this clonotype: The antigen it recognizes is unknown. The record has no base qualities; no much larger clone is one base away.

The V and J segments used are TRBV19 and TRBJ2-2, with no confident D gene call. Sequenced: CD4+ T cells from PBMCs. The sequence came from a human donor with multiple sclerosis. The DNA is as follows: TGTGCCAGTAGTATCGATGGTAGGAACACCGGGGAGCTGTTTTTT. The translation is CASSIDGRNTGELFF.